One sample yielded the 29 T cell receptor beta chains listed below, sequenced in a study of cytomegalovirus exposure and HLA in healthy donors. Produced via immunoSEQ multiplex PCR; TCRdb's table is partial and in-frame only. The data hold 160,000 or so clones, with 80% to 90% observed a single time. What was sequenced was PBMCs. The receptors were sampled from a woman aged 25 to 45 in good health and CMV-seronegative.

The V and J genes are TRBV5-1 and TRBJ2-1; 11 positions agree with TRBD1. The V and J ends lost 4 bases and 6 bases, in that order; junction bases with no gene match: 3. The germline CDR1 and CDR2 sequences are SGHRS and YFSETQ. This CDR3 is built from 14 residues. The CDR3 DNA is TGCGCCAGCAGCATCGGACAGGGGGCCAATGAGCAGTTCTTC. This sequence encodes CASSIGQGANEQFF.

The chain is built from TRBV4-1 and TRBJ2-5, with TRBD1 matching 8 bases. The CDR3 is 14 residues long. Trimming at V came to 3 bases and at J to 4 bases, leaving 4 bases not matched to a gene. Germline lookup yields CDR1 MGHRA and CDR2 YSYEKL. DNA for the CDR3: TGCGCCAGCAGCCACCCGACAGGGGCAGAGACCCAGTACTTC. This encodes CASSHPTGAETQYF.

The rearrangement joins TRBV5-8 to TRBJ1-4, with a possible D match to TRBD1 (5 bases). V was cut by 1 base and J by 0 bases, with 22 bases left in between. The CDR3 is 20 residues long. CDR1 is SGHTS, CDR2 YDEGEE, per germline. The CDR3 reads CASSLPDLRVWSATNEKLFF. The CDR3 coding sequence is TGTGCCAGCAGCTTGCCCGATCTCAGGGTTTGGAGCGCAACTAATGAAAAACTGTTTTTT. Variable domain in full (rest from reference TRBV5-8 and TRBJ1-4): EAGVTQSPTHLIKTRGQQATLRCSPISGHTSVYWYQQALGLGLQFLLWYDEGEERNRGNFPPRFSGRQFPNYSSELNVNALELEDSALYLCASSLPDLRVWSATNEKLFFGSGTQLSVL.

The V and J genes are TRBV7-2 and TRBJ2-5; unclear D gene. CDR1 is SGHTA, CDR2 FQGNSA, per germline. V lost 2 bases and J lost 4, with 11 bases in between. CDR3 size: 14 residues. Written as DNA, the CDR3 is TGTGCCAGCAGCTTACCCCTAAGAGGAGAGACCCAGTACTTC. This sequence encodes CASSLPLRGETQYF.

The V gene is TRBV5-5, the J gene TRBJ2-7; D is possibly TRBD2 (5 bases). CDR1 and CDR2 from the germline V gene are SGHKS and YYEKEE (reference sequence). This CDR3 contains 15 residues. Trimming removed 2 bases at V and 3 bases at J, with 15 bases between. CDR3 loop: CASSLISAEYYEQYF. For the CDR3, the DNA is TGTGCCAGCAGCTTAATTAGCGCCGAATACTACGAGCAGTACTTC.

The chain couples TRBV18 to TRBJ2-7, with 12 bases matching TRBD1. The CDR3 is 16 residues long. Germline V gives CDR1 KGHSH, CDR2 LQKENI. Trimming at V came to 1 base and at J to 3 bases, leaving 4 bases not matched to a gene. DNA of the CDR3: TGTGCCAGCTCACCACTGGGGACAGGGGGCGGCTACGAGCAGTACTTC. Translation: CASSPLGTGGGYEQYF.

V gene TRBV19 combines with J gene TRBJ1-4; 7 nucleotides agree with TRBD1. CDR1 and CDR2 from the germline V gene are LNHDA and SQIVND (reference sequence). The junction had 5 bases not matched to a gene; V was cut back by 4 bases and J by 0 bases. The CDR3 sequence is 16 residues long. The CDR3 coding sequence is TGTGCCAGTAGTAGGACAGGCCATGCAACTAATGAAAAACTGTTTTTT. Its protein is CASSRTGHATNEKLFF.

This clone has just a few counts. This chain uses TRBV19 with TRBJ1-4; TRBD1 aligns across 7 bases. This CDR3 comprises 15 residues. CDR1 is LNHDA and CDR2 is SQIVND in the germline V gene (reference sequence). V lost 4 bases and J lost 4; bases outside the gene matches: 6. The CDR3 DNA sequence: TGTGCCAGTAGTAAACGACAGGGTGGTAATGAAAAACTGTTTTTT. Protein product: CASSKRQGGNEKLFF.

The rearrangement joins TRBV7-2 to TRBJ2-6; 10 bases fit TRBD1. This CDR3 is 15 amino acids long. Germline V gives CDR1 SGHTA, CDR2 FQGNSA. Trimming took 5 bases from V and 12 from J; bases not matched to a gene: 10. CDR3 nucleotides: TGTGCCAGCAGCCGCCGACAGGGGGCCTCACCCGTCCTGACTTTC. Its translation is CASSRRQGASPVLTF.

The genes are TRBV5-1 and TRBJ2-5; 12 bases agree with TRBD2. The CDR3 length is 15 residues. CDR1 is SGHRS and CDR2 is YFSETQ in the germline V gene. The V and J ends lost 4 bases and 5 bases, in that order; junction bases with no gene match: 6. This chain's CDR3 is CASSPQTSGGETQYF. DNA for the CDR3: TGCGCCAGCAGCCCCCAGACTAGCGGGGGTGAGACCCAGTACTTC.

The chain links TRBV9 to TRBJ1-1, with a weak D call TRBD1 (6 bases). Germline CDR1 reads SGDLS; CDR2 reads YYNGEE. This CDR3 is 14 amino acids long. V lost 4 bases and J lost 8, with 18 bases in between. The CDR3 spells CASSKWTAPEEAFF. CDR3 nucleotide sequence: TGTGCCAGCAGCAAGTGGACAGCCCCAGAGGAAGCTTTCTTT.

The rearrangement uses TRBV19 and TRBJ1-2; 9 nucleotides match TRBD1. Germline CDR1 LNHDA, CDR2 SQIVND (reference sequence). V dropped 5 bases and J dropped 4; count of bases not matched to a gene: 11. This CDR3 region has 16 residues. The CDR3 reads CASSSYPGQGGYGYTF. The CDR3 DNA reads as TGTGCCAGTAGTTCCTACCCGGGACAGGGTGGCTATGGCTACACCTTC.

J is TRBJ1-1 and V is TRBV12-5; perhaps TRBD1 as D (5 bases). Trimming took 5 bases from V and 0 from J, leaving 13 bases between them. This CDR3 is built from 15 residues. The V gene's germline CDR1 is LGHNT and CDR2 FRNRAP. The CDR3 DNA is TGTGCTAGTGGTCCCTCGACAGCCATGAACACTGAAGCTTTCTTT. It codes for CASGPSTAMNTEAFF. Looking up the rest from reference TRBV12-5 and TRBJ1-1 gives the full variable domain: DARVTQTPRHKVTEMGQEVTMRCQPILGHNTVFWYRQTMMQGLELLAYFRNRAPLDDSGMPKDRFSAEMPDATLATLKIQPSEPRDSAVYFCASGPSTAMNTEAFFGQGTRLTVV.

The V and J genes are TRBV5-8 and TRBJ1-1; D is possibly TRBD1 (6 bases). Germline lookup yields CDR1 SGHTS and CDR2 YDEGEE. Trimming took off 2 bases at V and 8 bases at J, with 13 bases between the two ends. The CDR3 runs to 13 residues. The CDR3 nucleotides read TGTGCCAGCAGCTTAGCGGGGGCATCGGAAGCTTTCTTT. This codes for CASSLAGASEAFF.

This sequence joins TRBV5-1 and TRBJ2-7, with 10 bases aligning to TRBD1. This CDR3 has 17 residues. V shed 1 base and J 3 bases; nucleotides not matched to a gene: 10. Germline CDR1 is SGHRS and CDR2 is YFSETQ. CDR3 region: CASSLWGQTGGGYEQYF. For the CDR3, the DNA is TGCGCCAGCAGCTTGTGGGGTCAGACAGGGGGCGGCTACGAGCAGTACTTC. Full variable domain (outside the CDR3, taken from reference TRBV5-1 and TRBJ2-7): KAGVTQTPRYLIKTRGQQVTLSCSPISGHRSVSWYQQTPGQGLQFLFEYFSETQRNKGNFPGRFSGRQFSNSRSEMNVSTLELGDSALYLCASSLWGQTGGGYEQYFGPGTRLTVT.

This clone was seen a handful of times. The rearrangement uses TRBV19 and TRBJ2-2; 8 bases map to TRBD1. This CDR3 contains 19 residues. With V trimmed by 4 bases and J by 5 bases, 18 bases remained unmatched. The germline CDR1 and CDR2 sequences are LNHDA and SQIVND (reference sequence). For the CDR3, the DNA is TGTGCCAGTAGTAGTCCCGGGACAGGATTCCTTCGGGAAACCGGGGAGCTGTTTTTT. Translated: CASSSPGTGFLRETGELFF.

J is TRBJ2-6 and V is TRBV2; D not resolved. CDR1 is SNHLY and CDR2 is FYNNEI in the germline V gene. This CDR3 region has 15 residues. V lost 3 bases to trimming and J lost 1 base, with 7 bases between them. The CDR3 DNA is TGTGCCAGCAGTGAGTTTCTGTCTGGGGCCAACGTCCTGACTTTC. Translation: CASSEFLSGANVLTF.

V gene TRBV29-1 combines with J gene TRBJ1-2; D perhaps matches TRBD1 (5 bases). The ends were cut back, 0 bases at V and 4 bases at J, with 12 bases in the middle. Germline-derived CDR1 and CDR2 are SQVTM and ANQGSEA. The CDR3 runs to 14 residues. This CDR3 is CSVEDLGGGYGYTF. CDR3 DNA: TGCAGCGTTGAAGATCTGGGGGGGGGCTATGGCTACACCTTC.

This clone has more than one count but fewer than ten. The V call is TRBV11-2, the J call TRBJ2-7; D is possibly TRBD1 (5 bases). The V end lost 4 bases, the J end lost 0 bases, and 10 bases lay between the germline ends. The germline gives CDR1 SGHAT, CDR2 FQNNGV. There are 14 residues in the CDR3. The CDR3 nucleotides are TGTGCCAGCAGCTCACAGGTGAACTCCTACGAGCAGTACTTC. This translates into CASSSQVNSYEQYF.

This clone was counted between two and nine times. The CDR3 is CASSRDEVWGYTF. The CDR3 DNA sequence: TGTGCCAGCAGTCGAGATGAGGTTTGGGGCTACACCTTC. The chain couples TRBV6-5 to TRBJ1-2; D remains unclear. Germline V gene sequence: CDR1 MNHEY, CDR2 SVGAGI. This CDR3 has 13 amino acids. V was clipped by 5 bases and J by 8 bases, with 15 bases between them.

The rearrangement uses TRBV4-3 and TRBJ1-5, with no clear D. Per germline, CDR1 LGHNA and CDR2 YSLEER. The CDR3 has 17 residues. V lost 0 bases and J lost 5, with 17 bases in between. CDR3 sequence reads: CASSQEFARNSYQPQHF. The CDR3 DNA reads as TGCGCCAGCAGCCAAGAGTTCGCCCGGAACAGTTATCAGCCCCAGCATTTT.

This chain connects TRBV19 to TRBJ2-7, with 7 bases lining up with TRBD1. CDR3 length equals 16 residues. Germline V gene sequence: CDR1 LNHDA, CDR2 SQIVND (reference sequence). Losses at the gene ends were 1 base for V and 0 bases for J; bases not matched to a gene: 6. CDR3 in amino acids: CASSIGSGQRSYEQYF. As DNA, the CDR3 is TGTGCCAGTAGTATAGGATCGGGACAGCGCTCCTACGAGCAGTACTTC. Using reference TRBV19 and TRBJ2-7 for the parts outside the CDR3, the full variable domain is DGGITQSPKYLFRKEGQNVTLSCEQNLNHDAMYWYRQDPGQGLRLIYYSQIVNDFQKGDIAEGYSVSREKKESFPLTVTSAQKNPTAFYLCASSIGSGQRSYEQYFGPGTRLTVT.

The chain carries TRBV5-1 and TRBJ1-2; TRBD1 matches at 7 bases. CDR1 and CDR2 from the germline V gene are SGHRS and YFSETQ. V shed 4 bases and J 4 bases; nucleotides not matched to a gene: 4. The CDR3 runs 13 residues. Here the CDR3 DNA reads TGCGCCAGCAGCGCCGGGACAGCCTATGGCTACACCTTC. It translates to CASSAGTAYGYTF.

With regard to this clone: Because the CDR3's place on the DNA is in doubt, the DNA is left out and the CDR3 is given as listed by TCRdb. The chain recombines TRBV5-1 with TRBJ2-3; the DNA was not used to check the table's D call, TRBD1. Germline CDR1 SGHRS, CDR2 YFSETQ. The CDR3 adds up to 16 amino acids, both ends counted. The CDR3 loop is CASSFAPGTGSSTPYF.

The V and J genes are TRBV5-1 and TRBJ1-1; TRBD1 matches 9 bases. The CDR3 runs 16 residues. J lost 2 bases, V lost 0 bases, and 5 bases had no gene match. Per germline, CDR1 SGHRS and CDR2 YFSETQ. Written as DNA, the CDR3 is TGCGCCAGCAGCTTGGGGACAGGGGTCTTTAACACTGAAGCTTTCTTT. Protein: CASSLGTGVFNTEAFF.

V is TRBV4-1 and J is TRBJ1-1, with D uncertain. The ends were cut back, 4 bases at V and 0 bases at J, with 15 bases in the middle. CDR3 length: 16 amino acids. The germline V gene has CDR1 MGHRA and CDR2 YSYEKL. For the CDR3, the DNA is TGCGCCAGCAGCCGACTAGGGTCGGCCATGAACACTGAAGCTTTCTTT. It codes for CASSRLGSAMNTEAFF.

This chain uses TRBV6-1 with TRBJ2-2; 8 bases align to TRBD1. The junction had 2 bases not matched to a gene; V was cut back by 6 bases and J by 5 bases. CDR1 is MNHNS and CDR2 is SASEGT in the germline V gene. The CDR3 loop spans 13 amino acids. The CDR3, as DNA: TGTGCCAGCAGCACAGGGGGGACCGGGGAGCTGTTTTTT. This codes for CASSTGGTGELFF.

The rearrangement joins TRBV15 to TRBJ1-2; D uncertain. The germline V and J ends were trimmed by 0 bases and 5 bases, with 19 bases remaining between them. The germline V gene encodes CDR1 LNHNV and CDR2 YYDKDF (reference sequence). The CDR3 covers 17 residues. As DNA, the CDR3 is TGTGCCACCAGCAGAGATCGTAGCTGGGTTTGGAGGTATGGCTACACCTTC. Its protein is CATSRDRSWVWRYGYTF.

The rearrangement links TRBV9 to TRBJ1-5; D is uncertain. The CDR3 length is 13 residues. The V and J ends lost 3 bases and 3 bases respectively, with 7 bases between them. CDR1 is SGDLS and CDR2 is YYNGEE in the germline V gene. The CDR3 is CASSGGHNQPQHF. As DNA, the CDR3 is TGTGCCAGCAGCGGCGGGCACAATCAGCCCCAGCATTTT.